Below, 29 T cell receptor beta chains from the same sample are listed, as sequenced in a study of OX40 agonist ivuxolimab in advanced cancers. The method was the immunoSEQ multiplex PCR assay. In its TCRdb copy, this immuneACCESS table keeps in-frame sequences only and misses some clones. Where compared with another copy, unresolved V genes explain less than half of these, and the others have no known cause. Within this sample are some 150,000 clones, with 90% to 95% of them counted one time only. Roughly 1% of the sample belongs to the ten largest clones. The material sequenced was CD4+ or CD8+ T cells sorted from blood, taken in a trial of the OX40 agonist ivuxolimab. The receptor source for this set is an adult with an advanced solid tumor such as melanoma, head and neck, liver or kidney cancer.

The V call is TRBV6-5, the J call TRBJ2-2; D might be TRBD2 (6 bases). The CDR3 consists of 16 residues. V was trimmed by 2 bases and J by 1 base, leaving 11 bases between them. CDR1 and CDR2 (germline): MNHEY, SVGAGI. The CDR3 spells CASSYAGSGNTGELFF. Here the CDR3 DNA reads TGTGCCAGCAGTTACGCCGGTAGCGGGAACACCGGGGAGCTGTTTTTT.

The chain carries TRBV7-6 and TRBJ2-1; TRBD1 matches at 9 bases. Trimming cost V 6 bases and J 12 bases; bases outside gene matches: 12. Germline V lookup: CDR1 SGHVS, CDR2 FNYEAQ. This CDR3 comprises 14 residues. The CDR3 loop reads CASRPLTGGGRQFF. DNA of the CDR3: TGTGCCAGCAGACCCCTGACAGGGGGGGGACGGCAGTTCTTC. The variable domain in full, with the rest retrieved from reference TRBV7-6 and TRBJ2-1, is GAGVSQSPRYKVTKRGQDVALRCDPISGHVSLYWYRQALGQGPEFLTYFNYEAQQDKSGLPNDRFSAERPEGSISTLTIQRTEQRDSAMYRCASRPLTGGGRQFFGPGTRLTVL.

The chain employs TRBV10-1 and TRBJ2-7; 9 positions match TRBD1. Per the germline V gene, CDR1 is WNHNN and CDR2 is SYGVQD (reference sequence). Trimming at V came to 0 bases and at J to 4 bases, leaving 16 bases not matched to a gene. The CDR3 length is 19 residues. The CDR3: CASSESREERDRGVYEQYF. For the CDR3, the DNA is TGCGCCAGCAGTGAGTCAAGGGAGGAAAGAGACAGGGGGGTGTACGAGCAGTACTTC.

This chain links TRBV7-2 with TRBJ2-7; D unresolved. V lost 1 base, J lost 0 bases, and 7 bases lay in between. Germline V gene lookup returns CDR1 SGHTA and CDR2 FQGNSA. This CDR3 is 14 amino acids long. In nucleotides, the CDR3 is TGTGCCAGCAGCTTAGAACAGAGCTCCTACGAGCAGTACTTC. It is translated as CASSLEQSSYEQYF.

V gene TRBV5-1 combines with J gene TRBJ2-2, with 8 nucleotides matching TRBD1. After removal of 4 bases from V and 10 bases from J, the junction contained 9 bases not matched to a gene. From germline, CDR1 is SGHRS and CDR2 YFSETQ. The CDR3 is 14 amino acids. The CDR3 region is CASSPGQGGEELFF. DNA of the CDR3: TGCGCCAGCAGCCCAGGACAGGGCGGGGAGGAGCTGTTTTTT.

The chain couples TRBV13 to TRBJ1-2; no clear D gene. The V end was cut by 4 bases, the J end by 4 bases, with 13 bases between. Germline V lookup: CDR1 PRHDT, CDR2 FYEKMQ (reference sequence). The CDR3 extends over 14 amino acids. The CDR3 here is CASSSDQTIYGYTF. CDR3 nucleotides: TGTGCCAGCAGCTCCGACCAGACGATCTATGGCTACACCTTC.

This sequence joins TRBV7-6 and TRBJ2-3, with TRBD1 matching over 8 bases. The J segment lost 2 bases and the V segment lost 4 bases, leaving 14 bases of the junction unmatched. In germline, CDR1 is SGHVS, CDR2 FNYEAQ. The CDR3 is 18 amino acids. This CDR3 reads CASSSPTGAAWDTDTQYF. The CDR3 DNA follows: TGTGCCAGCAGCTCACCGACAGGGGCCGCTTGGGACACAGATACGCAGTATTTT.

Only one count was recorded for this clone. V usage is TRBV6-5 and J usage is TRBJ2-2, with D perhaps matching TRBD1 (5 bases). The CDR3 covers 15 residues. Germline assignment: CDR1 MNHEY and CDR2 SVGAGI. Trimming left V 6 bases short and J 3 bases short, with 14 bases between. The CDR3 sequence: CASSRGAGYTGELFF. CDR3 coding DNA: TGTGCCAGCAGCCGTGGGGCCGGGTACACCGGGGAGCTGTTTTTT.

The gene calls are TRBV7-2 and TRBJ1-2; D uncertain. With 2 bases removed from V and 3 bases from J, the gap between germline ends came to 13 bases. The germline gives CDR1 SGHTA, CDR2 FQGNSA. This CDR3 contains 15 residues. The CDR3 region is CASSLPGSRYYGYTF. DNA of the CDR3: TGTGCCAGCAGCTTACCGGGATCCCGTTACTATGGCTACACCTTC. Together with reference TRBV7-2 and TRBJ1-2, the CDR3 gives the full variable domain: GAGVSQSPSNKVTEKGKDVELRCDPISGHTALYWYRQSLGQGLEFLIYFQGNSAPDKSGLPSDRFSAERTGGSVSTLTIQRTQQEDSAVYLCASSLPGSRYYGYTFGSGTRLTVV.

This chain uses TRBV4-1 with TRBJ2-6; D unresolved. This CDR3 has 14 residues. Deletions cut 2 bases from V and 1 base from J, with 3 bases between. Germline lookup yields CDR1 MGHRA and CDR2 YSYEKL. DNA of the CDR3: TGCGCCAGCAGCCAACCGTCTGGGGCCAACGTCCTGACTTTC. The encoded protein is CASSQPSGANVLTF.

The chain combines TRBV18 with TRBJ2-7; no clear D. Germline CDR1 and CDR2: KGHSH and LQKENI. The V gene lost 6 bases and the J gene lost 2 bases, with 14 bases spanning the gap. The CDR3 is 14 residues long. Here the CDR3 reads CASSPRRETYEQYF. CDR3 nucleotide sequence: TGTGCCAGCTCCCCTAGGCGAGAGACCTACGAGCAGTACTTC.

The chain employs TRBV27 and TRBJ1-1; weak D call: TRBD1 (5 bases). Trimming stripped 6 bases from V and 4 bases from J, with 18 bases between. The CDR3 contains 15 residues. The germline V gene has CDR1 MNHEY and CDR2 SMNVEV (reference sequence). CDR3 in amino acids: CASSSFRGFPTEAFF. DNA for the CDR3: TGTGCCAGCAGCTCTTTCCGGGGGTTTCCCACTGAAGCTTTCTTT.

J is TRBJ2-1 and V is TRBV10-1; 16 positions agree with TRBD2. The CDR3 has 13 amino acids. Unmatched junction bases numbered 2, after V lost 8 bases and J lost 10 bases. From germline, CDR1 is WNHNN and CDR2 SYGVQD (reference sequence). CDR3 DNA sequence: TGCGCCAGCGGGACTAGCGGGGGGGACGAGCAGTTCTTC. This gives the protein CASGTSGGDEQFF.

J is TRBJ2-1 and V is TRBV28; TRBD2 agrees at 8 bases. This CDR3 region has 18 residues. The junction had 13 bases not matched to a gene; V was cut back by 6 bases and J by 0 bases. Germline-derived CDR1 and CDR2 are MDHEN and SYDVKM. CDR3 sequence: CASSSWTSPLSSYNEQFF. The DNA for the CDR3 is TGTGCCAGCAGCTCTTGGACTAGCCCTCTCAGCTCCTACAATGAGCAGTTCTTC. The full variable domain, completed using reference TRBV28 and TRBJ2-1, is DVKVTQSSRYLVKRTGEKVFLECVQDMDHENMFWYRQDPGLGLRLIYFSYDVKMKEKGDIPEGYSVSREKKERFSLILESASTNQTSMYLCASSSWTSPLSSYNEQFFGPGTRLTVL.

The rearrangement joins TRBV27 to TRBJ2-5, with D possibly being TRBD1 (6 bases). The germline gives CDR1 MNHEY, CDR2 SMNVEV (reference sequence). This CDR3 has 14 amino acids. V lost 5 bases and J lost 4, with 14 bases in between. CDR3 loop: CASSPRPRGETQYF. The CDR3 nucleotides are TGTGCCAGCAGTCCCCGACCCAGGGGAGAGACCCAGTACTTC.

Comment on this clone: Other DNA sequences in this sample translate to the same CDR3. J is TRBJ2-2 and V is TRBV18; 9 bases map to TRBD1. The CDR3 spans 16 residues. CDR1 is KGHSH, CDR2 LQKENI, per germline. V shed 5 bases and J 0 bases; nucleotides not matched to a gene: 4. This CDR3 reads CASSSRTGANTGELFF. CDR3 coding DNA: TGTGCCAGCTCATCGAGGACAGGGGCGAACACCGGGGAGCTGTTTTTT.

This chain connects TRBV6-5 to TRBJ1-2; D remains ambiguous. CDR3 length: 11 residues. Looked up from germline, CDR1 is MNHEY and CDR2 is SVGAGI. The V end was cut by 5 bases, the J end by 8 bases, with 9 bases between. The CDR3 nucleotides read TGTGCCAGCAGTCTGGGAAGCGGCTACACCTTC. Translating it yields CASSLGSGYTF.

DNA of the CDR3: TGCGCCAGCAGCTTGGACAGCAACTATGGCTACACCTTC. Amino acid sequence: CASSLDSNYGYTF. This chain links TRBV5-1 with TRBJ1-2, with D unclear. From germline, CDR1 is SGHRS and CDR2 YFSETQ. This CDR3 spans 13 amino acids. The V end lost 0 bases, the J end lost 2 bases, and 5 bases lay between the germline ends.

The chain recombines TRBV11-2 with TRBJ1-2; 9 nucleotides match TRBD1. Trimming cost V 1 base and J 4 bases; bases outside gene matches: 7. The V gene's germline CDR1 is SGHAT and CDR2 FQNNGV. The CDR3 spans 16 residues. DNA of the CDR3: TGTGCCAGCAGCTTAGCAGGACAGGGGACGAGCTATGGCTACACCTTC. Translated: CASSLAGQGTSYGYTF. Drawing the rest from reference TRBV11-2 and TRBJ1-2, the complete variable domain is EAGVAQSPRYKIIEKRQSVAFWCNPISGHATLYWYQQILGQGPKLLIQFQNNGVVDDSQLPKDRFSAERLKGVDSTLKIQPAKLEDSAVYLCASSLAGQGTSYGYTFGSGTRLTVV.

The genes are TRBV9 and TRBJ1-2, with a possible D match to TRBD1 (5 bases). Trimming took off 0 bases at V and 1 base at J, with 7 bases between the two ends. The CDR3 sequence is 14 residues long. Looked up from germline, CDR1 is SGDLS and CDR2 is YYNGEE. CDR3 amino acids: CASSVVGGNYGYTF. In DNA form, the CDR3 reads TGTGCCAGCAGCGTAGTCGGGGGTAACTATGGCTACACCTTC.

The rearrangement links TRBV4-3 to TRBJ2-7, with 10 nucleotides matching TRBD1. J lost 6 bases, V lost 0 bases, and 5 bases had no gene match. Looked up from germline, CDR1 is LGHNA and CDR2 is YSLEER. This CDR3 is built from 15 residues. The CDR3 DNA follows: TGCGCCAGCAGCCAAGAGGGGGGACAGGGGCGCGAGCAGTACTTC. Protein product: CASSQEGGQGREQYF.

This clone has only one observation. This chain links TRBV28 with TRBJ1-3, with D uncertain. Germline V gene data show CDR1 as MDHEN and CDR2 as SYDVKM. The CDR3 is 16 residues long. V was cut by 5 bases and J by 0 bases, with 14 bases left in between. The CDR3 protein is CASSPRPRFSGNTIYF. The CDR3 DNA follows: TGTGCCAGCAGTCCGCGGCCCCGCTTCTCTGGAAACACCATATATTTT.

The CDR3 sequence: CASSLTTGTIYNEQFF. The CDR3 bases are TGTGCCAGCAGCTTAACCACCGGGACGATCTACAATGAGCAGTTCTTC. V usage is TRBV7-2 and J usage is TRBJ2-1; D tentatively reads TRBD1 or TRBD2 (5 bases each). Germline V lookup: CDR1 SGHTA, CDR2 FQGNSA. Deletions cut 2 bases from V and 3 bases from J, with 14 bases between. This CDR3 has 16 residues.

The gene calls are TRBV28 and TRBJ2-1, with 16 bases matching TRBD2. V shed 6 bases, J shed 7 bases, and the junction held 9 bases outside the gene matches. The CDR3 has 17 residues. Germline CDR1 MDHEN, CDR2 SYDVKM. CDR3 sequence: CASSLGTSGRARNEQFF. The CDR3, as DNA: TGTGCCAGCAGCCTCGGGACTAGCGGGAGGGCCAGGAATGAGCAGTTCTTC.

V gene TRBV7-3 combines with J gene TRBJ1-2, with D unresolved. CDR3 size: 14 residues. CDR1 SGHTA and CDR2 FQGTGA come from the germline V gene. Trimming left V 2 bases short and J 8 bases short, with 15 bases between. The CDR3 spells CASSLAGFTEGYTF. The CDR3 nucleotides are TGTGCCAGCAGCTTAGCCGGGTTCACGGAGGGCTACACCTTC.

V is TRBV7-8 and J is TRBJ2-2; the D is unclear. Trimming took off 5 bases at V and 8 bases at J, with 12 bases between the two ends. This CDR3 has 13 residues. The germline CDR1 and CDR2 sequences are SGHVS and FQNEAQ. The CDR3 DNA follows: TGTGCCAGCAGCCCGGACCCTGCAGGGGAGCTGTTTTTT. This translates into CASSPDPAGELFF. The whole variable domain, filled in from reference TRBV7-8 and TRBJ2-2, reads GAGVSQSPRYKVAKRGQDVALRCDPISGHVSLFWYQQALGQGPEFLTYFQNEAQLDKSGLPSDRFFAERPEGSVSTLKIQRTQQEDSAVYLCASSPDPAGELFFGEGSRLTVL.

The chain combines TRBV6-5 with TRBJ2-7, with 7 bases fitting TRBD1. The CDR3 has 14 residues. After removal of 4 bases from V and 5 bases from J, the junction contained 8 bases not matched to a gene. Germline lookup yields CDR1 MNHEY and CDR2 SVGAGI. The CDR3 coding sequence is TGTGCCAGCAGTTTCGGGACAGCCCAGGACGAGCAGTACTTC. Translated, it gives CASSFGTAQDEQYF.

The V gene is TRBV27, the J gene TRBJ2-5, with D unresolved. The DNA end is a closer match to TRBJ2-7, so the J assignment may be wrong. Looked up from germline, CDR1 is MNHEY and CDR2 is SMNVEV (reference sequence). The CDR3 contains 13 residues. The CDR3: CASSRADSYEQYF. CDR3 bases: TGTGCCAGCAGTCGGGCGGACTCCTACGAGCAGTACTTC.

The chain carries TRBV6-5 and TRBJ2-1; no clear D gene. Germline CDR1 MNHEY, CDR2 SVGAGI. The V end was cut by 0 bases, the J end by 9 bases, with 6 bases between. This CDR3 has 12 amino acids. The CDR3 protein is CASSYSRGEQFF. The CDR3 DNA reads as TGTGCCAGCAGTTACTCGCGAGGTGAGCAGTTCTTC.